This TCR beta chain was sequenced for a study of beta chain features in type 1 diabetes. Across the study: No patient-donor differences in age, gender, total cells or subset yield. Overall study results and limits: Within each of all four CD4+ subsets, Type 1 diabetes patients had TCRB CDR3s that were moderately but significantly shorter. Possibly, sequencing cDNA over-represented cells that had high TCR expression levels.

This clone appeared a few times. Its specificity is not known. The study reverse transcribed the entire isolated RNA, so it sequenced expressed TCRB transcripts. Data came from immunoSEQ multiplex PCR; TCRdb stores just in-frame clones and leaves some out. There are 150,000 or so clones in the sample; 6.5% to 10% occur only once, and under 0.65% lies in the top ten. The sequence derives from a woman aged 18-29 years with type 1 diabetes. Material for sequencing was central memory CD4+ T cells from blood.

CDR3 sequence (DNA): TGCGCCAGCAGCCAAGACCTTCGACAGGGCTGGAACACTGAAGCTTTCTTT. Residues: CASSQDLRQGWNTEAFF. The V gene is TRBV4-3, the J gene TRBJ1-1; 7 bases are a match to TRBD1. Germline CDR1 reads LGHNA; CDR2 reads YSLEER. The V and J ends lost 0 bases and 1 base, in that order; junction bases with no gene match: 8. The CDR3 loop spans 17 amino acids.